This TCR beta chain was found in a study of T cells after yellow fever vaccination. TCRdb fed the 5' RACE reads into MiXCR, producing one record per CDR3 protein. Here the sample spans approximately 24,000 distinct CDR3 sequences, 5.5% being singletons. At least ten counts were recorded for this clonotype. J lost 6 bases, V lost 4 bases, and 7 bases had no gene match. Germline V gives CDR1 MNHEY, CDR2 SMNVEV (reference sequence). This CDR3 contains 15 residues. Study results and limitations: Among all clonotypes, a small share was observed in both CD4 and CD8 compartments. Abundant clonotypes from the bulk population could get into FACS-sorted repertoires as contaminants. Most primary-vaccination clones reappeared after the booster (about 95% CD4, 75% to 90% CD8). Practically every clonotype that responded to the vaccine could not be detected in sorted memory subsets on day 0.

This TCR was recovered from a man aged 25 to 40 who received the YFV17D yellow fever vaccine. This specimen was PBMCs, either bulk or a sorted T-cell subset (CD4+, CD8+, memory, or dextramer-sorted; not recorded which), taken 15 days after the yellow fever booster vaccination. This chain uses TRBV27 with TRBJ2-1; TRBD2 agrees at 9 bases. As DNA, the CDR3 is TGTGCCAGCAGTTCACAGGCGGGAGGGTTCAATGAGCAGTTCTTC. Protein product: CASSSQAGGFNEQFF.